Listed below are T cell receptor beta chains from one sample, sequenced in a study of T-cell memory formation after mild COVID-19. One entry per CDR3 protein results from TCRdb running MiXCR on the 5' RACE reads. Of 210,000 or so distinct CDR3 sequences in the sample, about 10% were seen once. The sequenced sample was PBMCs or a T cell subset sorted from them (not recorded which). Receptors were obtained from a man between 18 and 29 years old who had mild COVID-19 (a few samples of this study predate the infection). Cell type and time point are not known. The CDR3 runs from the conserved cysteine through the conserved F or W. D genes are given only for firm matches. The size field is filled for only some rows; it gives once, few, many or a size class.

j_call v_call clone_size d_call cdr3_nt cdr3_aa
TRBJ2-5 TRBV11-2 - TRBD2 TGTGCCAGCAGCTTAAATAGCGGGGGGCCCTTCGAGACCCAGTACTTC CASSLNSGGPFETQYF
TRBJ2-5 TRBV7-2 - TRBD1 TGTGCCAGCAGCGAACAGACAGGGGCCCAAGAGACCCAGTACTTC CASSEQTGAQETQYF
TRBJ2-7 TRBV9 - - TGTGCCAGCAGCCCCGGGATCTCCTACGAGCAGTACTTC CASSPGISYEQYF
TRBJ2-5 TRBV20-1 few - TGCAGTGCTAGAGATTTGGAGACCCAGTACTTC CSARDLETQYF
TRBJ2-1 TRBV4-3 - - TGCGCCAGCAGCTTCTCCGCGCAGGCTCAGTTCTTC CASSFSAQAQFF
TRBJ2-5 TRBV20-1 few - TGCAGTGCTAGACCCCCTGGACTATTTTCGGAGACCCAGTACTTC CSARPPGLFSETQYF
TRBJ2-3 TRBV28 few - TGTGCCAGCACCCTCCTCGGCAGGGAAGATACGCAGTATTTT CASTLLGREDTQYF
TRBJ2-2 TRBV5-1 - - TGCGCCAGCAGCTTGGCTCTCGGGTCAGACACCGGGGAGCTGTTTTTT CASSLALGSDTGELFF
TRBJ2-5 TRBV12-3/TRBV12-4 few TRBD2 TGTGCCAGCAGTCATTCGGGACTAGCGGCTCAAGAGACCCAGTACTTC CASSHSGLAAQETQYF
TRBJ1-2 TRBV7-2 - TRBD1 TGTGCCAGCAGCACGACAGGGGGCAGCACAGAGGGCTACACCTTC CASSTTGGSTEGYTF
TRBJ2-1 TRBV29-1 many TRBD2 TGCAGCGCCTTATCGACTAGCGGGGGGTCCTACAATGAGCAGTTCTTC CSALSTSGGSYNEQFF
TRBJ1-2 TRBV20-1 - - TGCAGTGCTAGCCCTCAGGGGCACTATGGCTACACCTTC CSASPQGHYGYTF
TRBJ2-5 TRBV6-2/TRBV6-3 - - TGTGCCAGCGCATGGCGGCGAAGGACCCAGTACTTC CASAWRRRTQYF
TRBJ2-5 TRBV30 few TRBD2 TGTGCCTCTTTCCTTCGGGGGGGTCAAGAGACCCAGTACTTC CASFLRGGQETQYF
TRBJ2-7 TRBV6-2/TRBV6-3 few TRBD1 TGTGCCAGCAGTTACTCCGACCGGGACAGCGTCCACGAGCAGTACTTC CASSYSDRDSVHEQYF
TRBJ2-5 TRBV15 few - TGTGCCACCAGCAGAGTGGCAGGGGAAGAGACCCAGTACTTC CATSRVAGEETQYF
TRBJ2-4 TRBV23-1 few TRBD1 TGCGCCAGCAGTCAATCGGAGACAGGGGGCATGAAAAACATTCAGTACTTC CASSQSETGGMKNIQYF
TRBJ1-6 TRBV20-1 - TRBD1 TGCAGTGCTAAAGAATGGACAGGGCCGAGATCACCCCTCCACTTT CSAKEWTGPRSPLHF
TRBJ2-4 TRBV29-1 many TRBD1 TGCAGCGTTGAAGGACAGGGAAAAAACATTCAGTACTTC CSVEGQGKNIQYF
TRBJ1-5 TRBV18 - TRBD1 TGTGCCAGCTCACCACCTCCGGCAGGGGGCAGGGATCAGCCCCAGCATTTT CASSPPPAGGRDQPQHF
TRBJ1-2 TRBV4-3 - - TGCGCCAGCAGCCAAGTCGAGGGGCCCTATGGCTACACCTTC CASSQVEGPYGYTF
TRBJ2-5 TRBV7-9 many - TGTGCCAGCAGCTTGCGGCCCCCAGTCGATACCCAGTACTTC CASSLRPPVDTQYF
TRBJ2-3 TRBV7-2 - - TGTGCCAGCAGCTTAAATACGGGGGGCACAGATACGCAGTATTTT CASSLNTGGTDTQYF
TRBJ2-5 TRBV6-6 - TRBD2 TGTGCCAGCAGTTACGGCGGGACTAGCGGGCTGCAAGAGACCCAGTACTTC CASSYGGTSGLQETQYF
TRBJ1-1 TRBV7-3 many - TGTGCCAGCAGCTCCCAAGGGGACACTGAAGCTTTCTTT CASSSQGDTEAFF
TRBJ2-1 TRBV7-3 many TRBD2 TGTGCCAGCAGCGCGTTAGCGGGGGCTTACAATGAGCAGTTCTTC CASSALAGAYNEQFF
TRBJ2-6 TRBV6-2/TRBV6-3 - - TGTGCCAGCAAGGGAAGTGGGGCCAACGTCCTGACTTTC CASKGSGANVLTF